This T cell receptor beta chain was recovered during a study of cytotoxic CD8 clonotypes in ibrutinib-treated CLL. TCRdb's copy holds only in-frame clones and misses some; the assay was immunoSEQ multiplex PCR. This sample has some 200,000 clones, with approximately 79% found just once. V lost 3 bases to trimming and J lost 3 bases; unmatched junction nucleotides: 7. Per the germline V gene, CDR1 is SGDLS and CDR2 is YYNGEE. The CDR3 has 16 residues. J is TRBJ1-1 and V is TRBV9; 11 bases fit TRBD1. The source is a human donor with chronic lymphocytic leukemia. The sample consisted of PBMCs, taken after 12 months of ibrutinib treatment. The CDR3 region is CASSAWTGGLYTEAFF. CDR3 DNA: TGTGCCAGCAGCGCTTGGACAGGGGGCCTGTACACTGAAGCTTTCTTT.